These T cell receptor beta chains were read from a single sample in a study of cytomegalovirus exposure and HLA in healthy donors. Using immunoSEQ multiplex PCR, the repertoire was profiled, and TCRdb retains in-frame clones only, with some absent. Here the sample spans 200,000 to 250,000 clones, more than 70% being singletons. Sequencing was done on a sample of PBMCs. Receptors were obtained from a boy younger than 18 in good health and CMV-seronegative. Both conserved end residues are part of each CDR3. The order of the fields is J gene, clone size, D gene, V gene, CDR3 protein, CDR3 DNA. A D gene is named only where the DNA matches it firmly. Expanded clones are given a class, and other clones once, few, many or no size at all.

j_call: TRBJ2-3
clone_size: -
d_call: TRBD2
v_call: TRBV9
cdr3_aa: CASSVRTSGGSGTDTQYF
cdr3_nt: TGTGCCAGCAGCGTTAGGACTAGCGGGGGGTCGGGCACAGATACGCAGTATTTT

j_call: TRBJ1-3
clone_size: -
d_call: -
v_call: TRBV11-2
cdr3_aa: CASSLSRGNTIYF
cdr3_nt: TGTGCCAGCAGCTTATCGCGTGGAAACACCATATATTTT

j_call: TRBJ2-5
clone_size: -
d_call: TRBD2
v_call: TRBV4-1
cdr3_aa: CASRAGGGETQYF
cdr3_nt: TGCGCCAGCCGGGCGGGAGGGGGTGAGACCCAGTACTTC

j_call: TRBJ2-5
clone_size: -
d_call: TRBD2
v_call: TRBV6-1
cdr3_aa: CASSEVGLAGGGGQETQYF
cdr3_nt: TGTGCCAGCAGTGAAGTCGGATTAGCGGGAGGGGGGGGCCAAGAGACCCAGTACTTC

j_call: TRBJ1-5
clone_size: -
d_call: -
v_call: TRBV30
cdr3_aa: CAWTVGGNQPQHF
cdr3_nt: TGTGCCTGGACGGTGGGAGGCAATCAGCCCCAGCATTTT

j_call: TRBJ1-6
clone_size: -
d_call: TRBD1
v_call: TRBV6-1
cdr3_aa: CASMTGSSPLHF
cdr3_nt: TGTGCCAGTATGACAGGGAGTTCACCCCTCCACTTT

j_call: TRBJ1-3
clone_size: few
d_call: TRBD1
v_call: TRBV5-4
cdr3_aa: CASSPDRGEGNTIYF
cdr3_nt: TGTGCCAGCAGCCCCGACAGGGGAGAGGGAAACACCATATATTTT

j_call: TRBJ1-1
clone_size: -
d_call: -
v_call: TRBV5-1
cdr3_aa: CASSLVPGRGDEAFF
cdr3_nt: TGCGCCAGCAGCTTGGTTCCAGGGAGGGGTGATGAAGCTTTCTTT

j_call: TRBJ2-1
clone_size: -
d_call: -
v_call: TRBV25-1
cdr3_aa: CASREIGNEQFF
cdr3_nt: TGTGCCAGCAGGGAGATAGGAAATGAGCAGTTCTTC

j_call: TRBJ1-1
clone_size: -
d_call: -
v_call: TRBV5-1
cdr3_aa: CASSHGTAGTEAFF
cdr3_nt: TGCGCCAGCAGCCATGGGACTGCGGGGACTGAAGCTTTCTTT

j_call: TRBJ2-2
clone_size: -
d_call: TRBD2
v_call: TRBV10-1
cdr3_aa: CASSPGTSGVLKDTGELFF
cdr3_nt: TGCGCCAGCAGCCCCGGGACTAGCGGGGTCCTCAAGGACACCGGGGAGCTGTTTTTT

j_call: TRBJ2-7
clone_size: few
d_call: -
v_call: TRBV25-1
cdr3_aa: CASSELSPSSYEQYF
cdr3_nt: TGTGCCAGCAGTGAATTAAGCCCGAGCTCCTACGAGCAGTACTTC

j_call: TRBJ1-2
clone_size: -
d_call: -
v_call: TRBV2
cdr3_aa: CASSEPGPYGYTF
cdr3_nt: TGTGCCAGCAGTGAACCAGGGCCCTATGGCTACACCTTC

j_call: TRBJ1-5
clone_size: -
d_call: -
v_call: TRBV6-6
cdr3_aa: CASSGTKDNQPQHF
cdr3_nt: TGTGCCAGCTCCGGGACAAAGGACAATCAGCCCCAGCATTTT

j_call: TRBJ1-3
clone_size: -
d_call: -
v_call: TRBV11-3
cdr3_aa: CASSLGTVSGNTIYF
cdr3_nt: TGTGCCAGCAGCTTAGGTACAGTATCCGGAAACACCATATATTTT

j_call: TRBJ1-2
clone_size: once
d_call: TRBD1
v_call: TRBV19
cdr3_aa: CASRSRQGSLAYYGYTF
cdr3_nt: TGTGCCAGTAGATCGCGACAGGGATCTCTGGCCTACTATGGCTACACCTTC

j_call: TRBJ2-1
clone_size: -
d_call: TRBD1
v_call: TRBV30
cdr3_aa: CAWTRTGNNEQFF
cdr3_nt: TGTGCCTGGACCCGGACAGGGAACAATGAGCAGTTCTTC

j_call: TRBJ2-7
clone_size: -
d_call: TRBD2
v_call: TRBV23-1
cdr3_aa: CASSRRGRAGGNEQYF
cdr3_nt: TGCGCCAGCAGTCGCCGCGGGAGGGCCGGTGGGAACGAGCAGTACTTC

j_call: TRBJ2-5
clone_size: -
d_call: TRBD2
v_call: TRBV6-5
cdr3_aa: CASSWGTSGGAQYF
cdr3_nt: TGTGCCAGCAGTTGGGGGACCTCGGGGGGGGCCCAGTACTTC

j_call: TRBJ2-6
clone_size: few
d_call: TRBD1
v_call: TRBV6-5
cdr3_aa: CASSQDRAGANVLTF
cdr3_nt: TGTGCCAGCAGTCAGGACAGGGCTGGGGCCAACGTCCTGACTTTC

j_call: TRBJ1-6
clone_size: -
d_call: -
v_call: TRBV6-6
cdr3_aa: CASSYPGNSPLHF
cdr3_nt: TGTGCCAGCAGTTACCCGGGTAATTCACCCCTCCACTTT

j_call: TRBJ1-1
clone_size: -
d_call: -
v_call: TRBV6-5
cdr3_aa: CASRAGPEAFF
cdr3_nt: TGTGCCAGCAGGGCGGGGCCTGAAGCTTTCTTT

j_call: TRBJ2-1
clone_size: -
d_call: TRBD2
v_call: TRBV10-2
cdr3_aa: CASSPGLAGGVTYNEQFF
cdr3_nt: TGCGCCAGCAGTCCGGGACTAGCGGGAGGGGTCACCTACAATGAGCAGTTCTTC

j_call: TRBJ1-6
clone_size: -
d_call: TRBD1
v_call: TRBV30
cdr3_aa: CAWSSDRGNGSPLHF
cdr3_nt: TGTGCCTGGAGTTCGGACAGGGGGAATGGATCACCCCTCCACTTT

j_call: TRBJ2-6
clone_size: -
d_call: TRBD1
v_call: TRBV5-1
cdr3_aa: CASSPLRGQGSAGANVLTF
cdr3_nt: TGCGCCAGCAGCCCTCTTCGGGGACAGGGGTCGGCTGGGGCCAACGTCCTGACTTTC

j_call: TRBJ2-3
clone_size: once
d_call: TRBD2
v_call: TRBV11-1
cdr3_aa: CASRTSGRSDTQYF
cdr3_nt: TGTGCCAGCAGAACTAGCGGGAGATCCGATACGCAGTATTTT

j_call: TRBJ1-2
clone_size: -
d_call: TRBD1
v_call: TRBV4-2
cdr3_aa: CASSQEYVRGIDGYTF
cdr3_nt: TGTGCCAGCAGCCAAGAGTATGTCAGGGGGATCGATGGCTACACCTTC

j_call: TRBJ2-3
clone_size: -
d_call: TRBD2
v_call: TRBV7-8
cdr3_aa: CASSLGTSGRGDTQYF
cdr3_nt: TGTGCCAGCAGCTTAGGGACTAGCGGGAGGGGTGATACGCAGTATTTT

j_call: TRBJ1-1
clone_size: -
d_call: -
v_call: TRBV6-1
cdr3_aa: CASSYTGFYTEAFF
cdr3_nt: TGTGCCAGCAGTTATACAGGATTTTACACTGAAGCTTTCTTT

j_call: TRBJ2-3
clone_size: -
d_call: -
v_call: TRBV6-6
cdr3_aa: CASLERASTDTQYF
cdr3_nt: TGTGCCAGCCTTGAGCGGGCAAGCACAGATACGCAGTATTTT

j_call: TRBJ2-1
clone_size: -
d_call: TRBD2
v_call: TRBV5-4
cdr3_aa: CASSLGLAGAYNEQFF
cdr3_nt: TGTGCCAGCAGCTTGGGACTAGCGGGGGCCTACAATGAGCAGTTCTTC

j_call: TRBJ1-1
clone_size: -
d_call: -
v_call: TRBV19
cdr3_aa: CASSIGRGLATEAFF
cdr3_nt: TGTGCCAGTAGTATCGGACGAGGGTTGGCCACTGAAGCTTTCTTT

j_call: TRBJ2-1
clone_size: -
d_call: TRBD2
v_call: TRBV7-9
cdr3_aa: CASSPLAGGPRNEQFF
cdr3_nt: TGTGCCAGCAGCCCATTAGCGGGAGGCCCGAGAAATGAGCAGTTCTTC

j_call: TRBJ1-4
clone_size: -
d_call: -
v_call: TRBV5-6
cdr3_aa: CASSRKGLNEKLFF
cdr3_nt: TGTGCCAGCAGCCGGAAGGGACTCAATGAAAAACTGTTTTTT

j_call: TRBJ2-7
clone_size: -
d_call: TRBD2
v_call: TRBV7-8
cdr3_aa: CASSPWTSVHEQYF
cdr3_nt: TGTGCCAGCAGCCCATGGACTAGCGTGCACGAGCAGTACTTC

j_call: TRBJ1-2
clone_size: -
d_call: TRBD1
v_call: TRBV19
cdr3_aa: CASNPGSGQAYGYTF
cdr3_nt: TGTGCCAGTAACCCTGGCTCGGGACAGGCTTATGGCTACACCTTC

j_call: TRBJ1-1
clone_size: few
d_call: -
v_call: TRBV13
cdr3_aa: CASSHSLNEAFF
cdr3_nt: TGTGCCAGCAGTCACTCCCTGAATGAAGCTTTCTTT

j_call: TRBJ1-4
clone_size: -
d_call: -
v_call: TRBV9
cdr3_aa: CASSVGGGLSEKLFF
cdr3_nt: TGTGCCAGCAGCGTAGGGGGGGGGTTGAGTGAAAAACTGTTTTTT

j_call: TRBJ2-7
clone_size: -
d_call: TRBD2
v_call: TRBV11-3
cdr3_aa: CASSDGTSGGPYEQYF
cdr3_nt: TGTGCCAGCAGCGATGGGACTAGCGGGGGTCCCTACGAGCAGTACTTC

j_call: TRBJ1-6
clone_size: -
d_call: TRBD1
v_call: TRBV5-1
cdr3_aa: CASSLEGSRTGSSNSPLHF
cdr3_nt: TGCGCCAGCAGCTTGGAGGGCAGCCGGACAGGGAGTTCTAATTCACCCCTCCACTTT

j_call: TRBJ1-5
clone_size: -
d_call: -
v_call: TRBV5-1
cdr3_aa: CASSFGRNQPQHF
cdr3_nt: TGCGCCAGCAGCTTTGGGAGAAATCAGCCCCAGCATTTT

j_call: TRBJ1-5
clone_size: -
d_call: -
v_call: TRBV7-8
cdr3_aa: CASSLGGNFGGTQPQHF
cdr3_nt: TGTGCCAGCAGCTTAGGGGGGAATTTCGGGGGAACACAGCCCCAGCATTTT

j_call: TRBJ1-4
clone_size: -
d_call: -
v_call: TRBV15
cdr3_aa: CATSREKRYEEKLFF
cdr3_nt: TGTGCCACCAGCAGAGAGAAACGCTATGAGGAAAAACTGTTTTTT

j_call: TRBJ2-1
clone_size: once
d_call: TRBD2
v_call: TRBV5-1
cdr3_aa: CASSLILAGGDDYNEQFF
cdr3_nt: TGCGCCAGCAGCTTAATCCTAGCGGGAGGGGATGATTACAATGAGCAGTTCTTC

j_call: TRBJ2-7
clone_size: -
d_call: -
v_call: TRBV5-4
cdr3_aa: CASSDAGSNYYEQYF
cdr3_nt: TGTGCCAGCAGCGACGCTGGGTCTAACTATTACGAGCAGTACTTC

j_call: TRBJ2-1
clone_size: -
d_call: -
v_call: TRBV2
cdr3_aa: CASSLLADYNEQFF
cdr3_nt: TGTGCCAGCAGCTTGTTGGCGGATTACAATGAGCAGTTCTTC

j_call: TRBJ2-7
clone_size: -
d_call: TRBD2
v_call: TRBV19
cdr3_aa: CASSTRTSGISYEQYF
cdr3_nt: TGTGCCAGTAGTACGAGGACTAGCGGGATCTCCTACGAGCAGTACTTC

j_call: TRBJ1-6
clone_size: -
d_call: -
v_call: TRBV6-5
cdr3_aa: CATGESSYNSPLHF
cdr3_nt: TGTGCCACCGGAGAGAGCTCCTATAATTCACCCCTCCACTTT

j_call: TRBJ1-2
clone_size: -
d_call: -
v_call: TRBV19
cdr3_aa: CASSIPRRGDYGYTF
cdr3_nt: TGTGCCAGTAGTATCCCCCGCCGGGGAGACTATGGCTACACCTTC

j_call: TRBJ1-1
clone_size: -
d_call: TRBD1
v_call: TRBV7-9
cdr3_aa: CASLSRDRHPNTEAFF
cdr3_nt: TGTGCCAGCCTGAGCCGGGACAGGCACCCGAACACTGAAGCTTTCTTT

j_call: TRBJ1-6
clone_size: -
d_call: -
v_call: TRBV7-6
cdr3_aa: CASSLAGALDSPLHF
cdr3_nt: TGTGCCAGCAGCTTAGCGGGAGCCTTGGACTCACCCCTCCACTTT

j_call: TRBJ2-1
clone_size: -
d_call: TRBD2
v_call: TRBV2
cdr3_aa: CASRVGTSGRYNEQFF
cdr3_nt: TGTGCCAGCAGAGTTGGGACTAGCGGGAGATACAATGAGCAGTTCTTC

j_call: TRBJ1-1
clone_size: -
d_call: -
v_call: TRBV4-1
cdr3_aa: CASSQLDRINTEAFF
cdr3_nt: TGCGCCAGCAGCCAATTAGACAGGATAAACACTGAAGCTTTCTTT